The sequence of this T cell receptor beta chain was determined in a study of vaccination effects on CD4 cells after COVID-19 (dated 2022 in TCRdb). Broadly, across the study: Each participant got two doses of an mRNA SARS-CoV-2 vaccine, either BNT162b2 or mRNA-1273. Pre-vaccine samples from a couple of convalescent patients were drawn 16 days and one week before the first dose, 142 and 148 days after COVID-19 diagnosis. The study compared SARS-CoV-2 spike-specific CD4+ TCR repertoires before and after mRNA vaccination in COVID-19 convalescent patients and infection-naive vaccine recipients. Altogether, over 9 COVID-19 convalescent patients and several SARS-CoV-2-naive healthy vaccine recipients made up the full study. Cultures from other donors in the study were sequenced using the Oncomine TCR Beta short-read assay on an Illumina iSeq 100. Summary of the overall study and its limitations: Limitations of the study were the small number of convalescent patients and the absence of early post-infection timepoints. For convalescent patients, new clones induced by the vaccine made up most of the post-vaccine spike-reactive repertoire, and these new clones were largely distinct from the clones induced by infection. At late post-vaccination timepoints, both infection-induced and vaccine-induced clones showed marked clonal contraction, consistent with waning T cell responses.

The ViraFEST assay stimulated PBMC with viral peptide pools and then used TCR sequencing to identify antigen-specific CD4+ T cell clonotypes by expansion. After more than 9 days of culture, CD4+ T cells were isolated with the EasySep CD4+ T cell isolation kit. PCR-confirmed SARS-CoV-2 infection had occurred in convalescent patients between March and December 2020, before the Alpha, Beta and Delta variants emerged in the United States. Each well held roughly 2 million PBMC cultured in IMDM containing about 5.4% human AB serum, roughly 9.6 IU/ml IL-2 and gentamicin, along with about 9.3 ug/ml peptides. Half of the culture medium was replaced with fresh IL-2-containing medium on days 3 and 7. Unless noted otherwise, every peptide stimulation condition was cultured in triplicate wells. Using Ficoll-Paque Plus gradient centrifugation, PBMC were separated from whole blood and then either used fresh or cryopreserved at -140C. The QIAamp micro DNA kit was used to extract genomic DNA from the cultured CD4+ T cells.

Taken from cysteine to phenylalanine, the CDR3 has 15 residues. Just the 45-base CDR3 DNA is kept, in frame starting at base 1. Relative to germline, V is missing 3 bases and J is missing 4 bases, with 2 bases of the junction outside any gene match. In the germline V gene, CDR1 corresponds to KGHSH and CDR2 to LQKENI. The method was the immunoSEQ multiplex PCR assay. DNA from the CD4+ T cells that had been cultured and isolated underwent TCR beta CDR3 sequencing. The authors' pipeline ran thus. The analysis removed non-productive TCR sequences, trimmed reads to the CDR3 region, and retained only CDR3s that were 7 or more amino acids long. Antigen-specific clonotypes were identified with the MANAFEST web app by comparing expansion in peptide wells against reference cultures. To count as positive, a clone had to show expansion at FDR<0.05 compared with the reference and with all other wells, an odds ratio above 5, and a frequency above 0.1% in two replicate wells. A clonotype was called cross-reactive if it was significantly expanded both in SARS-CoV-2 spike wells and in at least one common cold coronavirus spike condition. Levenshtein distance calculated with the stringdist R package was used to assess CDR3 similarity, and unrooted trees were constructed with ape in R 3.6.1. TCRdb took this table from immuneACCESS and kept in-frame rearrangements with V and J called. Such tables lack part of the clones; where checked against another copy, unresolved V genes explain under half of the gap, and the rest is unexplained. V and J calls and clone size are copied from that table; D and trimming were computed from the DNA. This sample is represented by fewer than 35,000 clones; approximately 70% of them were singletons. The ten most abundant clones make up around 28% of the sample.

Of note for this clone: Its antigen target is currently unknown. No base qualities exist here, and no much larger clone lies one base off it.

The sequence derives from a human donor who had a prior SARS-CoV-2 infection. Sample: CD4+ T cells from PBMCs cultured with a peptide pool, taken before COVID-19 vaccination. The rearrangement combines TRBV18 with TRBJ2-6, with TRBD1 identical over 8 junction bases. The DNA sequence is TGTGCCAGCTCACCCAGGGGGCAAGGGGCCAACGTCCTGACTTTC. This gives the protein CASSPRGQGANVLTF.